Described below is a single T cell receptor (beta chain) sequence and its context. Its specificity is unknown. One end of the junction varies from germline; a read error may be responsible. Moderate-to-severe activity, CAS at least 3, NOSPECS at least 4 and duration under 3 months characterized donors with ophthalmopathy. It was on clinical symptoms, serum thyroxine, TRAb, thyroid ultrasound and orbital computed tomography that diagnosis relied. This specimen belongs to a study of Graves' ophthalmopathy and Graves' hyperthyroidism. Study-wide context: Before any treatment was given, at initial diagnosis, peripheral blood was collected.

The CDR3 extends over 16 amino acids. Germline CDR1 reads ENHRY; CDR2 reads SYGVKD. RNA served as the template for amplifying TCR beta CDR3 regions. First-round RT-PCR employed HTBI primers, with a second-round multiplex PCR after it. TCRdb re-derived calls from the multiplex PCR reads in MiXCR, one entry per CDR3 protein. The table has around 670,000 distinct CDR3 sequences, 40% seen once. Study results and caveats: Discriminating ophthalmopathy from stable hyperthyroidism, a 13-signature model attained a sensitivity of about 88% and a specificity of approximately 81%.

The TCR originated in an adult man with Graves' ophthalmopathy. V usage is TRBV10-3 and J usage is TRBJ2-2; 9 bases align to TRBD1. The specimen was peripheral blood. The CDR3 DNA sequence: TGTGCCAGCAGTAGGAAACAGGGGGCAGTAGCCGGGGAGCTGTTTTTT. Translated, it gives CASSRKQGAVAGELFF.